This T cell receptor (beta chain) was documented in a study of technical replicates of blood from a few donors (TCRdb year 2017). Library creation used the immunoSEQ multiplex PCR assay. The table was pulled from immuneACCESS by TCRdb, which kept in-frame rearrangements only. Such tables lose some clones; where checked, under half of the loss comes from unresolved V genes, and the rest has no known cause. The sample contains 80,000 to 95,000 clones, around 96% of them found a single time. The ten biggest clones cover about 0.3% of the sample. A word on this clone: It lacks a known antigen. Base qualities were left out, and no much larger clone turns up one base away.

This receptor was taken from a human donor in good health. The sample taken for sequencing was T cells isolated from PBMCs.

The CDR3 has the sequence CASSPTIPGQGTQPQHF. The bases read TGTGCCAGCTCCCCAACAATTCCGGGACAGGGGACTCAGCCCCAGCATTTT. The rearrangement joined TRBV7-9 to TRBJ1-5, and TRBD1 aligns with 10 junction nucleotides. The CDR3 numbers 17 residues from cysteine through phenylalanine. Of all the DNA, just the CDR3 is kept, 51 bases in frame from base 1. Per the germline V gene (reference sequence), SEHNR is the CDR1 and FQNEAQ is the CDR2. V has 8 bases trimmed and J has 6 bases trimmed; junction bases matching no gene number 16.